The 29 T cell receptor beta chains below come from one sample, sequenced in a study of human T cells and chemical hapten exposure (dated by TCRdb to about 2021). The protocol used for the library was RACE. The sequencing machine was a NextSeq 500. Using fastp trimming at Q25 and MiXCR clonotype assembly, TCRdb reanalyzed the public sequencing data and kept in-frame beta chains. Each entry merges the rows of one CDR3 protein and shows their most common DNA and genes. The sample contains 150,000 to 200,000 distinct CDR3 sequences, more than 12% of them found a single time. Clones ranked in the top ten supply less than 2% of the sample. The time point label on this specimen signifies: patch test 1, 2 weeks after DPC sensitization. In light of the paper, this sample's treatment or condition label describes: therapeutic diphenylcyclopropenone sensitization with weekly scalp DPC. Sequenced here: whole blood, sampled in connection with sensitization to the hapten diphenylcyclopropenone (DPC). These TCRs come from a woman aged 25 to 45 with alopecia areata. Some clones in this sample may be carry-over from other donors' samples.

A few counts support this clonotype. This chain uses TRBV12-3 or TRBV12-4 with TRBJ1-5; D is possibly TRBD1 (5 bases). The CDR3 has 15 amino acids. V was pared by 5 bases and J by 2 bases, with 13 bases between. CDR3 in amino acids: CASSPGGRGNQPQHF. CDR3 bases: TGTGCCAGCAGTCCGGGGGGAAGAGGCAATCAGCCCCAGCATTTT.

This clonotype was seen at least ten times. The chain is built from TRBV20-1 and TRBJ1-1; D possibly corresponds to TRBD1 (6 bases). V was shortened by 3 bases and J by 2 bases, with 13 bases between the two germline ends. The CDR3 length is 14 residues. Germline V gene data show CDR1 as DFQATT and CDR2 as SNEGSKA (reference sequence). CDR3 nucleotide sequence: TGCAGTGCTAGCTTCGTACAGGGTAACACTGAAGCTTTCTTT. Translating it yields CSASFVQGNTEAFF.

The V call is TRBV7-8, the J call TRBJ2-5; 8 bases line up with TRBD2. Trimming cost V 3 bases and J 4 bases; bases outside gene matches: 13. The germline gives CDR1 SGHVS, CDR2 FQNEAQ. There are 17 residues in the CDR3. The CDR3: CASSLPRLAMGAETQYF. The CDR3 DNA reads as TGTGCCAGCAGCTTGCCGAGACTAGCGATGGGGGCAGAGACCCAGTACTTC.

This clonotype was detected only a few times. The chain couples TRBV19 to TRBJ1-4; no definite D call. Trimming left V 7 bases short and J 10 bases short, with 13 bases between. CDR1 is LNHDA and CDR2 is SQIVND in the germline V gene (reference sequence). CDR3 size: 12 residues. The CDR3 region is CASTTQPGKLFF. The CDR3 DNA reads as TGTGCCAGTACCACACAGCCGGGAAAACTGTTTTTT.

The chain links TRBV28 to TRBJ1-6; D not certain. Germline V gene data show CDR1 as MDHEN and CDR2 as SYDVKM. This CDR3 is 13 amino acids long. Trimming removed 6 bases at V and 7 bases at J, with 10 bases between. The CDR3: CASRNDGNSPLHF. In DNA, the CDR3 is TGTGCCAGCAGAAATGACGGGAATTCACCCCTCCACTTT. Complete variable domain (other parts from reference TRBV28 and TRBJ1-6): DVKVTQSSRYLVKRTGEKVFLECVQDMDHENMFWYRQDPGLGLRLIYFSYDVKMKEKGDIPEGYSVSREKKERFSLILESASTNQTSMYLCASRNDGNSPLHFGNGTRLTVT.

The rearrangement uses TRBV5-6 and TRBJ1-6; TRBD1 aligns across 8 bases. The ends lost 2 bases at V and 7 bases at J; junction bases unmatched: 5. CDR1 is SGHDT, CDR2 YYEEEE, per germline. The CDR3 spans 15 residues. In nucleotides, the CDR3 is TGTGCCAGCAGCTTCAAGGACAGGGAGAATTCACCCCTCCACTTT. This sequence encodes CASSFKDRENSPLHF.

This clonotype has just a few counts. The chain employs TRBV25-1 and TRBJ1-1, with D unclear. Between the trimmed V and J ends, which lost 5 bases and 3 bases, there was a span of 7 bases. Germline loops: CDR1 MGHDK, CDR2 SYGVNS. The CDR3 totals 12 residues. The CDR3 DNA follows: TGTGCCAGCAGTCGGGCGGACACTGAAGCTTTCTTT. Encoded protein: CASSRADTEAFF.

This clonotype has more than one count but fewer than ten. This chain uses TRBV4-1 with TRBJ2-2, with D unresolved. The CDR3 is made up of 13 amino acids. Germline CDR1 MGHRA, CDR2 YSYEKL. V gave up 0 bases and J gave up 6 bases, with 5 bases separating them. CDR3 amino acids: CASSQEQAGELFF. Written as DNA, the CDR3 is TGCGCCAGCAGCCAAGAACAAGCCGGGGAGCTGTTTTTT.

This clonotype was seen only a few times. V gene TRBV7-9 combines with J gene TRBJ1-4; TRBD1 is a possible D gene (6 bases). Looked up from germline, CDR1 is SEHNR and CDR2 is FQNEAQ (reference sequence). Trimming took 5 bases from V and 12 from J, leaving 16 bases between them. The CDR3 is 13 amino acids. The CDR3 sequence: CASSPLSEGELFF. Here the CDR3 DNA reads TGTGCCAGCAGCCCGTTATCAGAGGGGGAACTGTTTTTT.

The table lists this clonotype with a few counts. The chain has TRBV12-2 and TRBJ2-5; TRBD2, as called in the table, went unchecked against the DNA. TRBV12-2 is described as a pseudogene. The CDR3 has 16 amino acids. As DNA, the CDR3 is TGTGCAAGTCGCTTACCTACTGACTACTCACAAGAGACCCAGTACTTC. Protein product: CASRLPTDYSQETQYF.

This clonotype has a count of ten or more. The chain is built from TRBV29-1 and TRBJ2-1; 8 bases fit TRBD2. V shed 3 bases, J shed 0 bases, and the junction held 4 bases outside the gene matches. From germline, CDR1 is SQVTM and CDR2 ANQGSEA. The CDR3 is 15 amino acids. In DNA, the CDR3 is TGCAGCGTTGACCGAGGGACTAGCTCCTACAATGAGCAGTTCTTC. This encodes CSVDRGTSSYNEQFF.

The chain uses TRBV3-1 and TRBJ1-2; no definite D call. Trimming took 0 bases from V and 7 from J, leaving 9 bases between them. This CDR3 is built from 13 residues. Germline loops: CDR1 LGHDT, CDR2 YNNKEL (reference sequence). The CDR3 region is CASSQDGTRGYTF. DNA of the CDR3: TGTGCCAGCAGCCAAGATGGTACCCGTGGCTACACCTTC.

The chain links TRBV9 to TRBJ2-1; the D is unclear. Looked up from germline, CDR1 is SGDLS and CDR2 is YYNGEE. The CDR3 length is 12 residues. V was cut by 0 bases and J by 6 bases, with 4 bases left in between. The CDR3: CASSVDSNEQFF. The CDR3 nucleotides are TGTGCCAGCAGCGTAGACAGCAATGAGCAGTTCTTC.

The rearrangement uses TRBV2 and TRBJ1-5, with a weak D call TRBD1 (5 bases). Germline CDR1 and CDR2: SNHLY and FYNNEI. CDR3 length: 14 residues. V was shortened by 1 base and J by 5 bases, with 9 bases between the two germline ends. The CDR3 sequence is CASSEGQGHQPQHF. CDR3 DNA sequence: TGTGCCAGCAGTGAAGGCCAGGGCCATCAGCCCCAGCATTTT.

This clonotype was recorded many times. The chain recombines TRBV19 with TRBJ2-1; D gene uncertain. Trimming removed 6 bases from V and 0 bases from J, with 15 bases in between. The CDR3 loop spans 16 amino acids. Germline-derived CDR1 and CDR2 are LNHDA and SQIVND (reference sequence). CDR3 sequence (DNA): TGTGCCAGTAGCGCTCGTCGCCAACTCTCCTACAATGAGCAGTTCTTC. It yields the protein CASSARRQLSYNEQFF. Supplemented by reference TRBV19 and TRBJ2-1, the full variable domain reads DGGITQSPKYLFRKEGQNVTLSCEQNLNHDAMYWYRQDPGQGLRLIYYSQIVNDFQKGDIAEGYSVSREKKESFPLTVTSAQKNPTAFYLCASSARRQLSYNEQFFGPGTRLTVL.

This clonotype has just a few counts. The rearrangement joins TRBV3-1 to TRBJ2-7; D gene uncertain. Trimming removed 3 bases from V and 0 bases from J, with 9 bases in between. CDR1 is LGHDT, CDR2 YNNKEL, per germline (reference sequence). The CDR3 contains 14 residues. This CDR3 is CASSQQTNSYEQYF. The CDR3 nucleotides read TGTGCCAGCAGCCAGCAGACAAACTCCTACGAGCAGTACTTC.

This clonotype was detected a few times. This chain connects TRBV7-2 to TRBJ2-2; 7 bases are shared with TRBD2. The trim removed 6 bases at V and 1 base at J, leaving 11 bases unmatched. Germline lookup yields CDR1 SGHTA and CDR2 FQGNSA. This CDR3 spans 17 amino acids. The CDR3 spells CASSHNIRGVNTGELFF. CDR3 nucleotides: TGTGCCAGCAGTCATAACATCCGGGGGGTGAACACCGGGGAGCTGTTTTTT.

This chain uses TRBV28 with TRBJ2-7, with D unclear. The CDR3 totals 13 residues. V was pared by 2 bases and J by 4 bases, with 9 bases between. CDR1 and CDR2 (germline): MDHEN, SYDVKM. The CDR3 here is CASSLVSGYEQYF. The CDR3 DNA is TGTGCCAGCAGTTTAGTTTCCGGGTACGAGCAGTACTTC.

The rearrangement joins TRBV12-3 or TRBV12-4 to TRBJ2-3, with TRBD2 matching 7 bases. Trimming at V came to 2 bases and at J to 2 bases, leaving 7 bases not matched to a gene. The CDR3 spans 16 residues. The CDR3 is CASSLYGGSNTDTQYF. As DNA, the CDR3 is TGTGCCAGCAGTTTATACGGGGGGTCCAACACAGATACGCAGTATTTT.

The gene calls are TRBV29-1 and TRBJ1-2, with D uncertain. V was pared by 7 bases and J by 2 bases, with 14 bases between. Germline V gene data show CDR1 as SQVTM and CDR2 as ANQGSEA. The CDR3 is 13 amino acids. The CDR3 nucleotides are TGCAGCGCCGGGCCGGATAGCAACTATGGCTACACCTTC. This sequence encodes CSAGPDSNYGYTF.

This clonotype showed up just a few times. The chain combines TRBV10-2 with TRBJ2-5; 7 positions agree with TRBD1. CDR1 and CDR2 from the germline V gene are WSHSY and SAAADI. Losses at the gene ends were 10 bases for V and 1 base for J; bases not matched to a gene: 9. The CDR3 covers 14 residues. CDR3 sequence (DNA): TGCGCCACCGAGGGGGACAGTCCCCAAGAGACCCAGTACTTC. It specifies CATEGDSPQETQYF.

This clonotype was counted a few times. This chain connects TRBV20-1 to TRBJ2-1, with TRBD2 identical over 13 bases. V lost 2 bases to trimming and J lost 7 bases; unmatched junction nucleotides: 5. The CDR3 has 15 residues. Germline V gene data show CDR1 as DFQATT and CDR2 as SNEGSKA (reference sequence). Written as DNA, the CDR3 is TGCAGTGCTAGAAGGACTAGCGGGAGACCAAATGAGCAGTTCTTC. Translating it yields CSARRTSGRPNEQFF.

This clonotype was detected ten times or more. The chain joins TRBV29-1 to TRBJ2-7; no definite D call. Trimming pared 4 bases from V and 2 bases from J, leaving 15 bases between. Germline assignment: CDR1 SQVTM and CDR2 ANQGSEA. CDR3 length equals 14 residues. For the CDR3, the DNA is TGCAGCGTTGTAGGTTCAGGCCGAGCCTACGAGCAGTACTTC. It is translated as CSVVGSGRAYEQYF.

There are many counts of this clonotype. V is TRBV5-1 and J is TRBJ2-6, with TRBD1 matching 8 bases. This CDR3 has 18 amino acids. Looked up from germline, CDR1 is SGHRS and CDR2 is YFSETQ. With 0 bases clipped from V and 0 bases from J, the junction kept 5 bases outside the gene matches. CDR3 protein: CASSLGGQGASGANVLTF. The CDR3 DNA reads as TGCGCCAGCAGCTTGGGAGGACAGGGCGCCTCTGGGGCCAACGTCCTGACTTTC.

V usage is TRBV29-1 and J usage is TRBJ2-4; 12 bases map to TRBD1. Germline V gives CDR1 SQVTM, CDR2 ANQGSEA. The CDR3 covers 18 residues. J gave up 1 base and V 5 bases, and 12 bases lay outside the gene matches. CDR3 bases: TGCAGCGTTACCGGGACAGGGGGCATCGGTACGGCCAAAAACATTCAGTACTTC. Protein product: CSVTGTGGIGTAKNIQYF.

The rearrangement uses TRBV2 and TRBJ1-1; D might be TRBD1 (6 bases). V lost 6 bases and J 7 bases, leaving 12 bases between the germline ends. The CDR3 extends over 12 amino acids. Per germline, CDR1 SNHLY and CDR2 FYNNEI. The CDR3 bases are TGTGCCAGCAGAAAGTACAGGGATGAAGCTTTCTTT. This encodes CASRKYRDEAFF.

This clonotype was recorded a few times. The V and J genes are TRBV12-3 or TRBV12-4 and TRBJ1-3; D not certain. The CDR3 loop spans 17 amino acids. V lost 3 bases and J 0 bases, leaving 15 bases between the germline ends. For the CDR3, the DNA is TGTGCCAGCAGTTTGAGGAGGCGGCTAGGCTCTGGAAACACCATATATTTT. Translated: CASSLRRRLGSGNTIYF.

This clonotype showed up just a few times. The chain carries TRBV7-2 and TRBJ1-2; 8 nucleotides line up with TRBD1. CDR1 and CDR2 (germline): SGHTA, FQGNSA. V shed 5 bases and J 4 bases; nucleotides not matched to a gene: 9. The CDR3 runs 15 residues. The CDR3 is CASSLGQGLLYGYTF. In nucleotides, the CDR3 is TGTGCCAGCAGCCTCGGACAGGGACTACTCTATGGCTACACCTTC.

The gene calls are TRBV24-1 and TRBJ1-2; 9 bases fit TRBD1. Losses at the gene ends were 7 bases for V and 2 bases for J; bases not matched to a gene: 4. This CDR3 contains 14 residues. Germline assignment: CDR1 KGHDR and CDR2 SFDVKD. CDR3 sequence: CATSQTGGNYGYTF. The CDR3 DNA sequence: TGTGCCACCAGCCAGACAGGGGGAAACTATGGCTACACCTTC.